Below, 10 T cell receptor beta chains from the same sample are listed, as sequenced in a study of a mutant IDH1 vaccine in newly diagnosed glioma. Time point given: baseline, week 1 (first vaccination visit). As for treatment: pre-vaccination baseline after standard-of-care therapy. Produced via immunoSEQ multiplex PCR; TCRdb's table is partial and in-frame only. This sample has tens of thousands of clones, with roughly 92% found just once. This specimen was PBMCs, taken from a glioma patient treated with radiotherapy, temozolomide or both. The receptors were sampled from a young man with glioma.

This sequence joins TRBV7-9 and TRBJ2-7, with 10 bases that match TRBD1. The CDR3 contains 13 residues. Germline V CDR1 and CDR2: SEHNR, FQNEAQ (reference sequence). V lost 5 bases to trimming and J lost 3 bases; unmatched junction nucleotides: 1. The CDR3 is CASSRTGGYEQYF. The CDR3 bases are TGTGCCAGCAGCCGGACAGGGGGCTACGAGCAGTACTTC.

V and J are TRBV7-6 and TRBJ1-4, with D unresolved. Germline values: CDR1 SGHVS, CDR2 FNYEAQ. CDR3 size: 15 residues. V was trimmed by 5 bases and J by 3 bases, leaving 13 bases between them. This CDR3 is CASSPDGQPNEKLFF. The CDR3 coding sequence is TGTGCCAGCAGCCCCGACGGGCAGCCTAATGAAAAACTGTTTTTT.

The chain is built from TRBV5-1 and TRBJ2-3; D may be TRBD2 (7 bases). The CDR3 is 14 amino acids. CDR1 SGHRS and CDR2 YFSETQ come from the germline V gene. The V gene lost 1 base and the J gene lost 4 bases, with 10 bases spanning the gap. The CDR3 protein is CASSLTGGPDTQYF. CDR3 coding DNA: TGCGCCAGCAGCTTGACGGGGGGCCCAGATACGCAGTATTTT.

The chain couples TRBV5-1 to TRBJ2-7; perhaps TRBD1 as D (6 bases). The CDR3 has 15 amino acids. The V end was cut by 0 bases, the J end by 1 base, with 11 bases between. CDR1 SGHRS and CDR2 YFSETQ come from the germline V gene. The CDR3 DNA sequence: TGCGCCAGCAGCTTGGCCACAGGGAGTTCCTACGAGCAGTACTTC. Residues: CASSLATGSSYEQYF.

V and J are TRBV11-3 and TRBJ2-2, with 7 bases identical to TRBD1. V lost 2 bases, J lost 6 bases, and 9 bases stayed unmatched. CDR3 length: 16 amino acids. CDR1 and CDR2 (germline): SGHNT, YENEEA. The CDR3 protein is CASSLTWGQRAGELFF. The CDR3 DNA reads TGTGCCAGCAGCTTAACCTGGGGACAGCGAGCCGGGGAGCTGTTTTTT.

The chain links TRBV2 to TRBJ2-7; 8 positions agree with TRBD2. This CDR3 has 15 residues. In germline, CDR1 is SNHLY, CDR2 FYNNEI. V shed 2 bases, J shed 7 bases, and the junction held 10 bases outside the gene matches. The CDR3 region is CASSERAGGRTEQYF. The CDR3 DNA reads as TGTGCCAGCAGTGAACGGGCGGGAGGTCGGACTGAGCAGTACTTC.

This chain joins TRBV4-2 and TRBJ1-6, with D possibly being TRBD1 (5 bases). CDR1 and CDR2 (germline): LGHNA, YNFKEQ. V gave up 3 bases and J gave up 9 bases, with 12 bases separating them. The length of the CDR3 is 14 residues. The CDR3 loop is CASSQGGTGSPLHF. The CDR3 DNA follows: TGTGCCAGCAGCCAGGGCGGGACGGGTTCACCCCTCCACTTT.

The chain has TRBV5-5 and TRBJ2-3; no firm D call. Germline-derived CDR1 and CDR2 are SGHKS and YYEKEE (reference sequence). Between the trimmed V and J ends, which lost 2 bases and 3 bases, there was a span of 10 bases. The CDR3 runs to 14 residues. CDR3 region: CASSLGRKTDTQYF. CDR3 bases: TGTGCCAGCAGCTTAGGACGGAAAACAGATACGCAGTATTTT.

The chain is built from TRBV4-2 and TRBJ1-6; D ambiguous. The CDR3 is 14 residues long. The V and J ends lost 2 bases and 9 bases respectively, with 11 bases between them. Germline V gives CDR1 LGHNA, CDR2 YNFKEQ. CDR3 residues: CASSQLVVGSPLHF. The CDR3 nucleotides are TGTGCCAGCAGCCAACTAGTTGTCGGTTCACCCCTCCACTTT.

The rearrangement links TRBV7-9 to TRBJ2-7, with D possibly being TRBD2 (6 bases). Germline CDR1 and CDR2: SEHNR and FQNEAQ (reference sequence). V lost 9 bases to trimming and J lost 4 bases, with 10 bases between them. The CDR3 runs to 11 residues. The CDR3 region is CASGDFYEQYF. The CDR3, as DNA: TGTGCCAGTGGGGACTTTTACGAGCAGTACTTC.